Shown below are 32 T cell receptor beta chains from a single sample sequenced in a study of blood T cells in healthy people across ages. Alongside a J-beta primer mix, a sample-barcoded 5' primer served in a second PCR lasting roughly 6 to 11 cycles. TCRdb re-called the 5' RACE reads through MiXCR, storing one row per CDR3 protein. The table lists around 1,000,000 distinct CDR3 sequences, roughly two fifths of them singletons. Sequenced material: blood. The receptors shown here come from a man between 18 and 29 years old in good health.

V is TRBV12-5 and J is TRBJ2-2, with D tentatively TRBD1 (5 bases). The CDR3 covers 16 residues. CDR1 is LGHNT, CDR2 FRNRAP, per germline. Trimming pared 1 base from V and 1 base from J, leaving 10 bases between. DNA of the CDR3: TGTGCTAGTGGTTTGGCGGCCAGGGTGAACACCGGGGAGCTGTTTTTT. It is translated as CASGLAARVNTGELFF.

The CDR3 loop is CAIRDPLSWGTEAFF. The CDR3 DNA sequence: TGTGCCATCAGGGACCCCTTATCCTGGGGCACTGAAGCTTTCTTT. The J gene is TRBJ1-1, the V gene TRBV10-3, with no clear D. V gave up 6 bases and J gave up 4 bases, with 18 bases separating them. The CDR3 is made up of 15 amino acids. Germline V gene lookup returns CDR1 ENHRY and CDR2 SYGVKD.

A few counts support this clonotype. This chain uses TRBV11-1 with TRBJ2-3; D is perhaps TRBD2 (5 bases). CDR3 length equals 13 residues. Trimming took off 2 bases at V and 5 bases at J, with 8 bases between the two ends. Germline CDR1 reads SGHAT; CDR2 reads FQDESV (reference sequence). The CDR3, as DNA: TGTGCCAGCAGCTTACGGGGAAAAGATACGCAGTATTTT. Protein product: CASSLRGKDTQYF. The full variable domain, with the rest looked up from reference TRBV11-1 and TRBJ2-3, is EAEVAQSPRYKITEKSQAVAFWCDPISGHATLYWYRQILGQGPELLVQFQDESVVDDSQLPKDRFSAERLKGVDSTLKIQPAELGDSAMYLCASSLRGKDTQYFGPGTRLTVL.

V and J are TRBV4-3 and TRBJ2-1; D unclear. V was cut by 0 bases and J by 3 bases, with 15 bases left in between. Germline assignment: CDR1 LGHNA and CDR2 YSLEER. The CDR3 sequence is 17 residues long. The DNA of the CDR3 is TGCGCCAGCAGCCAAGATGAAACACAGCCATTCTACAATGAGCAGTTCTTC. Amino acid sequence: CASSQDETQPFYNEQFF.

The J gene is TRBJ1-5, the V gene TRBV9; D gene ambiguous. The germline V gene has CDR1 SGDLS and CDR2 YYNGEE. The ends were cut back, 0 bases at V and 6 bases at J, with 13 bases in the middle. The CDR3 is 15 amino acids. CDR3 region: CASSVGSRSGQPQHF. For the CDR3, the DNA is TGTGCCAGCAGCGTAGGGTCCAGATCAGGTCAGCCCCAGCATTTT.

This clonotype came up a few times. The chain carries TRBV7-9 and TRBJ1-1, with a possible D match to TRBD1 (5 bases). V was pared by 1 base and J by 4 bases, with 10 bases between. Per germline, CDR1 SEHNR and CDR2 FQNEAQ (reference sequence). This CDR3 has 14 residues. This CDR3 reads CASSLELGGTEAFF. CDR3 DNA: TGTGCCAGCAGCTTAGAGCTGGGGGGCACTGAAGCTTTCTTT.

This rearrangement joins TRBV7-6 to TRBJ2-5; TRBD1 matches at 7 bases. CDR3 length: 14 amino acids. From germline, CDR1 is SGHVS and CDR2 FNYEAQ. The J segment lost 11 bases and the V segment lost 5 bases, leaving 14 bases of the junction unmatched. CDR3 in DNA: TGTGCCAGCAGCACCCGGGACAGAAACAATGAGCAGTACTTC. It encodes CASSTRDRNNEQYF.

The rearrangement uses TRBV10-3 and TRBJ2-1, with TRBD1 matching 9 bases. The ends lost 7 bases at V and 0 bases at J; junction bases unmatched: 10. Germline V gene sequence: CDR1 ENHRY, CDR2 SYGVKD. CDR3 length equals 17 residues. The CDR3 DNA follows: TGTGCCATCACCGAGGGGGACAGGGCCGACTCCTACAATGAGCAGTTCTTC. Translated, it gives CAITEGDRADSYNEQFF.

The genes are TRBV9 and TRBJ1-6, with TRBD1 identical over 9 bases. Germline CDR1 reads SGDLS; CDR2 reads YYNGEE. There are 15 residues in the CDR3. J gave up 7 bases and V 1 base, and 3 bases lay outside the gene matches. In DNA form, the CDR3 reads TGTGCCAGCAGCGTAAGTGGGACAGGGAATTCACCCCTCCACTTT. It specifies CASSVSGTGNSPLHF.

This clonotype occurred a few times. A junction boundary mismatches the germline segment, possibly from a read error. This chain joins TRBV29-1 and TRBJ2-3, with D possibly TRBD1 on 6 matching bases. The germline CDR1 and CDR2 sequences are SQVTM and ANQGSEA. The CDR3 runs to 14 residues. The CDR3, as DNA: TGCAGCGTGCAAACGGACAGAGGCACGGATACGCAGTATTTT. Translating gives CSVQTDRGTDTQYF.

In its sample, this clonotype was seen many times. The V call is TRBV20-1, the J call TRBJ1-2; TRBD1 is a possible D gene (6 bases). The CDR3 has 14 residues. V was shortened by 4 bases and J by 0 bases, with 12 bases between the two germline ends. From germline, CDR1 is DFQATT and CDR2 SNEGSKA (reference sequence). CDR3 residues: CSANGQSTNYGYTF. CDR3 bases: TGCAGTGCTAACGGACAGAGTACTAACTATGGCTACACCTTC.

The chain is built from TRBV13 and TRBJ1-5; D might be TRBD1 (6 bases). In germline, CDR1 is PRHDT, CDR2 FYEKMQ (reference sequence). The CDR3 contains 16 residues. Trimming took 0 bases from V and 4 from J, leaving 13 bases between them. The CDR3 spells CASSLGEGRGNQPQHF. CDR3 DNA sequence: TGTGCCAGCAGCTTAGGTGAAGGGAGGGGGAATCAGCCCCAGCATTTT.

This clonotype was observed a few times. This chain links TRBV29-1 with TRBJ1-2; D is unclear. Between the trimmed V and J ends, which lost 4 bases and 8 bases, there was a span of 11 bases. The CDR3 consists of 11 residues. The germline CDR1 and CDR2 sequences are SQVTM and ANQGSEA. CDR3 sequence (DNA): TGCAGCGTTGTCCATGAGGCCGGCTACACCTTC. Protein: CSVVHEAGYTF.

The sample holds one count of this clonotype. CDR3 nucleotide sequence: TGTGCCAGCGGTAAAGGAGTACAGAAGGAAAAACTGTTTTTT. This sequence encodes CASGKGVQKEKLFF. The chain joins TRBV7-9 to TRBJ1-4, with D uncertain. Germline CDR1 is SEHNR and CDR2 is FQNEAQ (reference sequence). V gave up 8 bases and J gave up 8 bases, with 18 bases separating them. The CDR3 is made up of 14 amino acids.

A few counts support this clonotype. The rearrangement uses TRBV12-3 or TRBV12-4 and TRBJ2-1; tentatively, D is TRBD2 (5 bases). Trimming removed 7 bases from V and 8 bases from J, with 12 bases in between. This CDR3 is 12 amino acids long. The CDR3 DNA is TGTGCCAGCACTATGACTAACTATGAGCAGTTCTTC. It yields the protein CASTMTNYEQFF.

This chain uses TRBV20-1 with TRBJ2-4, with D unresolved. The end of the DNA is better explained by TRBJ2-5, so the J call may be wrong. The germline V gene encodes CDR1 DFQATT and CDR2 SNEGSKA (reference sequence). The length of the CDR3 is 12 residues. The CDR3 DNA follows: TGCAGCAAGTTGACGGACGTGGAGACCCAGTACTTC. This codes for CSKLTDVETQYF.

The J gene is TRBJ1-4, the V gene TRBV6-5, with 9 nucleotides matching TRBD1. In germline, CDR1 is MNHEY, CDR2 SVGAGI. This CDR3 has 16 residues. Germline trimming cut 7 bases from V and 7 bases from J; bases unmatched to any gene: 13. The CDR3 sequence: CASTLYRGTGSEKLFF. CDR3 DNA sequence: TGTGCCAGCACTCTTTATCGCGGGACAGGGAGTGAAAAACTGTTTTTT.

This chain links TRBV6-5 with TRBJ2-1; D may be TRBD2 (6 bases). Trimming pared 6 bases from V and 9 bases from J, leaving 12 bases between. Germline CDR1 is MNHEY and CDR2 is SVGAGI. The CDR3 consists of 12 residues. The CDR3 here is CASSRPGLEQFF. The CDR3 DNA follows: TGTGCCAGCAGCCGTCCGGGACTTGAGCAGTTCTTC.

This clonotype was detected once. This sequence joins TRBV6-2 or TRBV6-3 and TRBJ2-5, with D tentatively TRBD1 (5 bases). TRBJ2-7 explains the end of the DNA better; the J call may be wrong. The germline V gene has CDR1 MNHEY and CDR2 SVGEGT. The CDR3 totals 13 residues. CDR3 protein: CASRPRGHYEQYF. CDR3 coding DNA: TGTGCCAGCAGACCACGCGGACACTACGAGCAGTACTTC.

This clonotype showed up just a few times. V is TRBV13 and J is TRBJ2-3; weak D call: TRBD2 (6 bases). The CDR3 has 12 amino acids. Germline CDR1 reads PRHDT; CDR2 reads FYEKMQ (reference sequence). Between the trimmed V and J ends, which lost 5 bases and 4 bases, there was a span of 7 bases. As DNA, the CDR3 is TGTGCCAGCAGCGCGGGACCAGATACGCAGTATTTT. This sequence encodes CASSAGPDTQYF.

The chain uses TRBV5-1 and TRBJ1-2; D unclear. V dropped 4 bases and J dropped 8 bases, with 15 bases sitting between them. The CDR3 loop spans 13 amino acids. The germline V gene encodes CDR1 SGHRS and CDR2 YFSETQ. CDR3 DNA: TGCGCCAGCAGCGCACAAGGTGGCGCGGGCTACACCTTC. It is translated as CASSAQGGAGYTF.

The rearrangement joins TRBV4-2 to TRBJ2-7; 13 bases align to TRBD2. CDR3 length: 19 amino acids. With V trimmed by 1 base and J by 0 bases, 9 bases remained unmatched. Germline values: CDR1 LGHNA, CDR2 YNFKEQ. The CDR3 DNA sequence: TGTGCCAGCAGCCAAGTAGAACTAGCGGGGGGGGCCAGCTCCTACGAGCAGTACTTC. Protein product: CASSQVELAGGASSYEQYF.

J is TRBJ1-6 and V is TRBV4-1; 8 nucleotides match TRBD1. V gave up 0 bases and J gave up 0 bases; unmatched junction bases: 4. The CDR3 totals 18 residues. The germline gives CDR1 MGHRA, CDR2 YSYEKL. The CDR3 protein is CASSQDYRGSSYNSPLHF. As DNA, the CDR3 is TGCGCCAGCAGCCAAGACTACAGGGGGAGCTCCTATAATTCACCCCTCCACTTT.

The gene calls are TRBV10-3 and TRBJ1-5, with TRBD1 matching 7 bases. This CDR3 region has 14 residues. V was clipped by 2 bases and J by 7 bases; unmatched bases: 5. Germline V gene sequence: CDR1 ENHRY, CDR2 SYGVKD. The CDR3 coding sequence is TGTGCCATCAGTGAGGACAGGGACGGACAGCCCCAGCATTTT. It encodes CAISEDRDGQPQHF.

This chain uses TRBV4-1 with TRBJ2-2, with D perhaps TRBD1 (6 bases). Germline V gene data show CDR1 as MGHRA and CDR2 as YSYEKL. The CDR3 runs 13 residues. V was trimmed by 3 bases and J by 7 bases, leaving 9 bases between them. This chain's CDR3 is CASSHQQGGELFF. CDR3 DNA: TGCGCCAGCAGCCACCAACAGGGCGGGGAGCTGTTTTTT.

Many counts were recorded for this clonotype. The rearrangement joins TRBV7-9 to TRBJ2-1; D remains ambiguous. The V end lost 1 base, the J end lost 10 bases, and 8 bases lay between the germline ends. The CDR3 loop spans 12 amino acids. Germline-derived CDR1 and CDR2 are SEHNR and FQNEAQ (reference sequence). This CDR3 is CASSLVPGEQFF. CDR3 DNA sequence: TGTGCCAGCAGCTTAGTTCCTGGAGAGCAGTTCTTC.

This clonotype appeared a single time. Written as DNA, the CDR3 is TGTGCCAGCAGCGCCCTCGGGGATACGCGTCAGCCCCAGCATTTT. It is translated as CASSALGDTRQPQHF. The J gene is TRBJ1-5, the V gene TRBV7-8; D is unclear. The CDR3 runs 15 residues. Germline V gene data show CDR1 as SGHVS and CDR2 as FQNEAQ. Trimming removed 5 bases at V and 6 bases at J, with 17 bases between. The whole variable domain, remainder taken from reference TRBV7-8 and TRBJ1-5, is GAGVSQSPRYKVAKRGQDVALRCDPISGHVSLFWYQQALGQGPEFLTYFQNEAQLDKSGLPSDRFFAERPEGSVSTLKIQRTQQEDSAVYLCASSALGDTRQPQHFGDGTRLSIL.

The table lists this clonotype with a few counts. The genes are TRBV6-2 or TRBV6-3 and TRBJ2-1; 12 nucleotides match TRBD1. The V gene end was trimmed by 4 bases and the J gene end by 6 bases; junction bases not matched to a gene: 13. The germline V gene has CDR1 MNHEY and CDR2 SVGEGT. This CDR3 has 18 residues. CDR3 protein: CASSSGTGGLFFINEQFF. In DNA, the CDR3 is TGTGCCAGCAGTTCTGGGACAGGGGGCCTTTTCTTCATCAATGAGCAGTTCTTC.

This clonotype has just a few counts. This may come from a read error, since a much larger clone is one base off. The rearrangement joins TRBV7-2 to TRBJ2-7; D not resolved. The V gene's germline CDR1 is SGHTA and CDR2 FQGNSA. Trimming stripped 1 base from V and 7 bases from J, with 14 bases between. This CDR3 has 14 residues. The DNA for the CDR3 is TGTGCCAGCAGCTTAGGTGGCGTGTACAATGAGCAGTACTTC. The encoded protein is CASSLGGVYNEQYF.

CDR3 sequence reads: CAWSRGLAQTDTQYF. In DNA form, the CDR3 reads TGTGCCTGGAGTCGGGGACTAGCGCAAACAGATACGCAGTATTTT. V is TRBV30 and J is TRBJ2-3; 10 bases agree with TRBD2. CDR3 length equals 15 residues. The junction had 5 bases not matched to a gene; V was cut back by 2 bases and J by 3 bases. Germline V lookup: CDR1 GTSNPN, CDR2 SVGIG (reference sequence).

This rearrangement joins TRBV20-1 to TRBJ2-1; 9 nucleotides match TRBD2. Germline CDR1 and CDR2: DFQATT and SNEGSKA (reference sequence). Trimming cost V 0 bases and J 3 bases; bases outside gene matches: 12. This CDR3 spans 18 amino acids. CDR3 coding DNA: TGCAGTGCTAGAGACCCAATTGGGGCTAGCGGGGACTACAATGAGCAGTTCTTC. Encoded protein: CSARDPIGASGDYNEQFF.

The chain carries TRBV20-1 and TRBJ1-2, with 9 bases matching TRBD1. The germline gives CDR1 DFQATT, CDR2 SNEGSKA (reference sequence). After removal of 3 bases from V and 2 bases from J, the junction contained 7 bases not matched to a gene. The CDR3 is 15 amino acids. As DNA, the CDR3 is TGCAGTGCTAGCGCCATGGACAGGGGCAACTATGGCTACACCTTC. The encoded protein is CSASAMDRGNYGYTF.